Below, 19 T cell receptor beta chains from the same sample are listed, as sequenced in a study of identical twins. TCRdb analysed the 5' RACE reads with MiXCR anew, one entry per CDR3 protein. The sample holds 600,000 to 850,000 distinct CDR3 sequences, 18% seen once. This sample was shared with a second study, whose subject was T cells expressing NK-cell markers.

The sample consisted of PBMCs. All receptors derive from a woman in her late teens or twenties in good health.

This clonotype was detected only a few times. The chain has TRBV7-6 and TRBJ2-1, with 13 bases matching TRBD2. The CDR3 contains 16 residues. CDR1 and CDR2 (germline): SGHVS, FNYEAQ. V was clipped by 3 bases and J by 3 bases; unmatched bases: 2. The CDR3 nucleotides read TGTGCCAGCAGCTTTCGACTAGCGGGAGGCTACAATGAGCAGTTCTTC. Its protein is CASSFRLAGGYNEQFF.

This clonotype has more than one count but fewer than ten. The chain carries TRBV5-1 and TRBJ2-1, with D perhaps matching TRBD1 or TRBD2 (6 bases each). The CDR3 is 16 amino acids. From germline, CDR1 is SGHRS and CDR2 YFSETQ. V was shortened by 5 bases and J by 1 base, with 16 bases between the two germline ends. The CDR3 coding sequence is TGCGCCAGCAGATGGTCGGGGGCGAGTTCCTACAATGAGCAGTTCTTC. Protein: CASRWSGASSYNEQFF.

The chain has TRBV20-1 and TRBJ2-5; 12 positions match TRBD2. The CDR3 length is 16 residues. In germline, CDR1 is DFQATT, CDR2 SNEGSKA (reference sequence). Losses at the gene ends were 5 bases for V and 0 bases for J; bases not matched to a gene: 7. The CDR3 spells CSARGLAGWYQETQYF. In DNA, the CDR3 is TGCAGTGCTCGAGGACTAGCGGGATGGTACCAAGAGACCCAGTACTTC.

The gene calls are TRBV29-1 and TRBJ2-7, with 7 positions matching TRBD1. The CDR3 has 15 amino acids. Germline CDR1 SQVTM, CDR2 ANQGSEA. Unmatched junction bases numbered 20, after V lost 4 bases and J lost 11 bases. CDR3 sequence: CSVAETRDSSRREYF. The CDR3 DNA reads TGCAGCGTTGCTGAAACCCGGGACAGTTCCCGTAGGGAGTACTTC.

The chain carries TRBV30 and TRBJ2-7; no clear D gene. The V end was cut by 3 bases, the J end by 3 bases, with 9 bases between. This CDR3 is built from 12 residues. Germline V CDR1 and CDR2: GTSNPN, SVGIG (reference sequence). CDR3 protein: CAWSSRVYEQYF. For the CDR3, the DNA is TGTGCCTGGAGCTCAAGGGTCTACGAGCAGTACTTC.

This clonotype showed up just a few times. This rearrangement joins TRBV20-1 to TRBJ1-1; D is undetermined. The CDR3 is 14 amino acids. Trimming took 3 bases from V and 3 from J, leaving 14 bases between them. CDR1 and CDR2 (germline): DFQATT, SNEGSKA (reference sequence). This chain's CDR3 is CSARMGIWDTEAFF. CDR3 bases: TGCAGTGCTAGGATGGGGATTTGGGACACTGAAGCTTTCTTT.

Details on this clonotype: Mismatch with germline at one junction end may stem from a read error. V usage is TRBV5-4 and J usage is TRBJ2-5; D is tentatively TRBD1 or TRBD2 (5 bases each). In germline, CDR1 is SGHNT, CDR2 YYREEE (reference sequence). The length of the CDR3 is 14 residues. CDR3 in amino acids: CAGSLGPYQETQYF. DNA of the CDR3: TGTGCCGGCAGCTTGGGACCCTACCAAGAGACCCAGTACTTC. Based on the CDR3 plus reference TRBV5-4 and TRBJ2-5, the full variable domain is ETGVTQSPTHLIKTRGQQVTLRCSSQSGHNTVSWYQQALGQGPQFIFQYYREEENGRGNFPPRFSGLQFPNYSSELNVNALELDDSALYLCAGSLGPYQETQYFGPGTRLLVL.

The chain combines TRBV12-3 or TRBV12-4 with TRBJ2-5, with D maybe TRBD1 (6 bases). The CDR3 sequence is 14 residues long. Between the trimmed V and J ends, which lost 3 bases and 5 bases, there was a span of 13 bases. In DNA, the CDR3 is TGTGCCAGCAGTTTCCCGGACAGCTTGGAGACCCAGTACTTC. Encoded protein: CASSFPDSLETQYF.

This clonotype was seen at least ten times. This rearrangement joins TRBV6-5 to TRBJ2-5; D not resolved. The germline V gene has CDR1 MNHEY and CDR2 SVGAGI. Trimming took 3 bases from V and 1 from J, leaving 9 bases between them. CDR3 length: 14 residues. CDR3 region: CASSYSDFQETQYF. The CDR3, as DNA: TGTGCCAGCAGTTATTCCGACTTCCAAGAGACCCAGTACTTC.

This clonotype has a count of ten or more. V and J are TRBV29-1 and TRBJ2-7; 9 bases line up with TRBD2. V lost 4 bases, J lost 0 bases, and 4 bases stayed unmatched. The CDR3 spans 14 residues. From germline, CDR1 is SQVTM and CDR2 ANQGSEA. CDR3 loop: CSVVSGGTSYEQYF. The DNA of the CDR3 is TGCAGCGTTGTAAGCGGGGGGACCTCCTACGAGCAGTACTTC.

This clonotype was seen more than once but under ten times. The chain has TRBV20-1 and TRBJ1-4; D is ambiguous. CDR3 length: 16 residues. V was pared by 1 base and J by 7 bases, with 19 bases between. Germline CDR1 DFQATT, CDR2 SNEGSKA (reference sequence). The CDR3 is CSARGTATVISEKLFF. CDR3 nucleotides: TGCAGTGCTAGAGGGACGGCTACTGTAATCAGTGAAAAACTGTTTTTT.

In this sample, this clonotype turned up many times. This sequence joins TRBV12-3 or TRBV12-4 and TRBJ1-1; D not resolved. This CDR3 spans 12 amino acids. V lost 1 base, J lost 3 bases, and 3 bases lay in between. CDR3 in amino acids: CASSLVDTEAFF. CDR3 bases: TGTGCCAGCAGTTTAGTTGACACTGAAGCTTTCTTT.

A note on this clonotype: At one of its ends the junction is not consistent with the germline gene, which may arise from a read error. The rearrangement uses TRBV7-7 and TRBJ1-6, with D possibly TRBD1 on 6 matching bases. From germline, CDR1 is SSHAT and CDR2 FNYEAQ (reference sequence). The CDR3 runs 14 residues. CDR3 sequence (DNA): TGTGCTAGCAGCTTAGGGGGGGCTGCTTCACCCCTCCACTTT. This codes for CASSLGGAASPLHF.

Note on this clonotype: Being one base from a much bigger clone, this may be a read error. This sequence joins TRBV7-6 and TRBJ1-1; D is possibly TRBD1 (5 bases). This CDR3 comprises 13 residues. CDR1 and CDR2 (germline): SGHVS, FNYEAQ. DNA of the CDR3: TGTGCCAGCAGCGTGACAGCGAACACTGAAGGTTTCTTT. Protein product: CASSVTANTEGFF.

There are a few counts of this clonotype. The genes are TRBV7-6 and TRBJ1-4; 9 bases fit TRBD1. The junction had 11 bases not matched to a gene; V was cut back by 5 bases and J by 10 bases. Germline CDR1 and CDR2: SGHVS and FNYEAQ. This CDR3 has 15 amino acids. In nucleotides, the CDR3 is TGTGCCAGCAGCCCCACTGGGACAGGGTGGGGAAAACTGTTTTTT. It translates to CASSPTGTGWGKLFF.

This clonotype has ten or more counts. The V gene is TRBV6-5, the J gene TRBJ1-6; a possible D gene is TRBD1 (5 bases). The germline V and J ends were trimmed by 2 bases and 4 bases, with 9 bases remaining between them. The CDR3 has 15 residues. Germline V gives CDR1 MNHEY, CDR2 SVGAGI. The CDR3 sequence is CASSYTGLYNSPLHF. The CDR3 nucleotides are TGTGCCAGCAGTTACACGGGACTTTATAATTCACCCCTCCACTTT.

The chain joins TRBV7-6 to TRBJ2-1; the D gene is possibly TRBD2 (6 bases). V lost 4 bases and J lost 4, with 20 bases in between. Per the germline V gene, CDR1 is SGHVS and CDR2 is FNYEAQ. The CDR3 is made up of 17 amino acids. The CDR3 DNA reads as TGTGCCAGCAGCTCCTTAGACCGGGGGAGAATTTACAATGAGCAGTTCTTC. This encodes CASSSLDRGRIYNEQFF.

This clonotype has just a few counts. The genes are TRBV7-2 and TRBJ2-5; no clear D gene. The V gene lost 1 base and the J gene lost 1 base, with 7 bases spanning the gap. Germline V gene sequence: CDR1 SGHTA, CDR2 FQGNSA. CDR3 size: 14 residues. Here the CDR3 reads CASSLVWFQETQYF. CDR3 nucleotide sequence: TGTGCCAGCAGCTTAGTGTGGTTCCAAGAGACCCAGTACTTC.

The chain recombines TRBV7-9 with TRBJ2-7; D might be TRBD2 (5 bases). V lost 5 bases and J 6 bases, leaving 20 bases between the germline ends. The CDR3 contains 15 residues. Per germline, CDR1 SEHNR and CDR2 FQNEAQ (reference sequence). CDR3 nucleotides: TGTGCCAGCAGCGATCCCTTCGGAGGAGGTCGCGAGCAGTACTTC. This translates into CASSDPFGGGREQYF. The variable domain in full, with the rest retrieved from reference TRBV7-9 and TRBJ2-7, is DTGVSQNPRHKITKRGQNVTFRCDPISEHNRLYWYRQTLGQGPEFLTYFQNEAQLEKSRLLSDRFSAERPKGSFSTLEIQRTEQGDSAMYLCASSDPFGGGREQYFGPGTRLTVT.